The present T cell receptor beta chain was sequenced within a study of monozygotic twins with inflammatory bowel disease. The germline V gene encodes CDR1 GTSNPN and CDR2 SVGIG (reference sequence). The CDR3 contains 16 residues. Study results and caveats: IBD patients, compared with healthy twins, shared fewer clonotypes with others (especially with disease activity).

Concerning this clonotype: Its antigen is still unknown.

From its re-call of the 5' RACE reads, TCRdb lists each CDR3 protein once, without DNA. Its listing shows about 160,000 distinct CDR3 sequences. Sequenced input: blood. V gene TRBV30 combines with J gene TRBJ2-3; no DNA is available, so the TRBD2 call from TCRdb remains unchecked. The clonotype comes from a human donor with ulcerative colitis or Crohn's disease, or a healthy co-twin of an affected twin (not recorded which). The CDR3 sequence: CAWSDRGRQGTDTQYF.